The T cell receptor (beta chain) under discussion was sequenced for a study of T cell changes during pregnancy in multiple sclerosis (dated by TCRdb to the late 2010s). For the wider study: The study looked at changes in the T cell repertoire across pregnancy in women with multiple sclerosis.

The library came from the immunoSEQ multiplex PCR assay. TCRdb provides this immuneACCESS table in a form limited to in-frame rearrangements. Some clones are lacking; in checked studies, under half of them reflect an unresolved V gene, and why the rest are absent is not known. A total of fewer than 75,000 clones appear in this sample, approximately 90% of them only once. The top ten clonotypes cover 3% to 4.5% of the sample. The V end gives up 6 bases and the J end 3 bases, leaving 7 bases in the junction not matched to a gene. Taken from the germline V gene, the CDR1 and CDR2 loops are MNHNS and SASEGT. The CDR3 starts with the cysteine, ends with the phenylalanine, and has 15 residues. Only the CDR3 portion is preserved as DNA: 45 bases, with reading frame beginning at the first base. This clone occurred once. Its antigen is still unknown. Per-base qualities were not stored, and no clone one base away is much larger.

The material sequenced was peripheral blood, taken after pregnancy. This clonotype was obtained from a female donor in good health, enrolled as a control in a pregnancy study. Rearrangement joined TRBV6-1 to TRBJ2-7; 11 of the junction bases match TRBD1. The bases are TGTGCCAGCAGAGGACAGGGGGCTATGGGCTACGAGCAGTACTTC. The encoded protein is CASRGQGAMGYEQYF.